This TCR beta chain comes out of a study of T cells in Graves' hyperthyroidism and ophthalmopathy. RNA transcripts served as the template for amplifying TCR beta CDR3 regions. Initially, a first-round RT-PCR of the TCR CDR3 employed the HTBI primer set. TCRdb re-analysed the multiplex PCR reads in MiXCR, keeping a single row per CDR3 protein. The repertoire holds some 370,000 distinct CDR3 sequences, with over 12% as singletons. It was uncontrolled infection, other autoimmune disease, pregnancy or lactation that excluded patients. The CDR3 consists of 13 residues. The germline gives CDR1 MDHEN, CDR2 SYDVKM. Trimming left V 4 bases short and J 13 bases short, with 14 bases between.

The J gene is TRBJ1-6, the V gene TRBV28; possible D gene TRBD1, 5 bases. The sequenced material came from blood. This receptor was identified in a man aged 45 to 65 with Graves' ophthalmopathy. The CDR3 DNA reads TGTGCCAGCAGTTCCCTGGGGGGAGCCCCCCTCCACTTT. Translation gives CASSSLGGAPLHF.